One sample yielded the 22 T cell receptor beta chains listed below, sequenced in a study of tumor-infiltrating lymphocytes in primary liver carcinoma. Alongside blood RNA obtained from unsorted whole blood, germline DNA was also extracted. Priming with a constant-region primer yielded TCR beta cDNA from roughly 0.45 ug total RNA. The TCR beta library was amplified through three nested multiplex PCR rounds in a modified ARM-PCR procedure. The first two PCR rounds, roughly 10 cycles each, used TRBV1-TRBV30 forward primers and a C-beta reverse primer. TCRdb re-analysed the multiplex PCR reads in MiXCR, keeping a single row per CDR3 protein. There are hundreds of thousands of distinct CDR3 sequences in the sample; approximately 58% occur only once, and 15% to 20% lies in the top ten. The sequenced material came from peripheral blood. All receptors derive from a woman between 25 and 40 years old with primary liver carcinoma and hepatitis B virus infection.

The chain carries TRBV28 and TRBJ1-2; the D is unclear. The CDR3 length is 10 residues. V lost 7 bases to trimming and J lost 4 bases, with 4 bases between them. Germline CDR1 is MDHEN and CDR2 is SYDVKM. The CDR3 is CASNRYGYTF. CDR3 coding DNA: TGTGCCAGCAACCGCTATGGCTACACCTTC.

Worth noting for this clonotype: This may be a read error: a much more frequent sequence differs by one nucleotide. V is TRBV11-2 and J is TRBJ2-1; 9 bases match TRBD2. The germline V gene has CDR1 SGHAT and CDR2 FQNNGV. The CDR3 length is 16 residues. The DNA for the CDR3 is TGTGCCAGCAGCGTAGAGGGACTAGCCTTTCACAATGAGCAGTTCTTC. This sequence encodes CASSVEGLAFHNEQFF.

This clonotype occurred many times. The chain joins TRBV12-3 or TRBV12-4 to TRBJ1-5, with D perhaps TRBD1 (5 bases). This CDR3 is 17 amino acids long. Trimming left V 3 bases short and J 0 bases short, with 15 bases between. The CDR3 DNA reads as TGTGCCAGCAGTTTCAGGCGGGGCGGGTATAGCAATCAGCCCCAGCATTTT. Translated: CASSFRRGGYSNQPQHF.

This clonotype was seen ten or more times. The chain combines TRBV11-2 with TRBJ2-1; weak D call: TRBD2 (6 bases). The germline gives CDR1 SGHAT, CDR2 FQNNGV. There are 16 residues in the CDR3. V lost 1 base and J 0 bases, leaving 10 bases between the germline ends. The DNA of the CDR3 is TGTGCCAGCAGCTTAGGACACGGGAGCTCCTACAATGAGCAGTTCTTC. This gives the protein CASSLGHGSSYNEQFF. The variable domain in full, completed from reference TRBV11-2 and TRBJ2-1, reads EAGVAQSPRYKIIEKRQSVAFWCNPISGHATLYWYQQILGQGPKLLIQFQNNGVVDDSQLPKDRFSAERLKGVDSTLKIQPAKLEDSAVYLCASSLGHGSSYNEQFFGPGTRLTVL.

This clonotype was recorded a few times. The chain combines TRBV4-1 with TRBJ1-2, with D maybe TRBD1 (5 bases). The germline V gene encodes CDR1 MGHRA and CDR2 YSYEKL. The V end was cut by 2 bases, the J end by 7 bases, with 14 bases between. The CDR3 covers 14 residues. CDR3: CASSQRGDPGGYTF. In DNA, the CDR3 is TGCGCCAGCAGCCAAAGGGGCGACCCGGGTGGCTACACCTTC.

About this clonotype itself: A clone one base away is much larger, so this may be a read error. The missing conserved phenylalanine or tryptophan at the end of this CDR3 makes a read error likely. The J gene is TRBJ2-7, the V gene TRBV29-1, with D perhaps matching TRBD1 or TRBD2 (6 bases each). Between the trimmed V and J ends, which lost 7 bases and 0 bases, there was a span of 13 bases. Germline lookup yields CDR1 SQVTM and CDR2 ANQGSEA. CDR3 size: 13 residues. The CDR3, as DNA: TGCAGCGCCAGACAGGAGGGCTCCTACGAGCAGTACCTC. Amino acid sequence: CSARQEGSYEQYL.

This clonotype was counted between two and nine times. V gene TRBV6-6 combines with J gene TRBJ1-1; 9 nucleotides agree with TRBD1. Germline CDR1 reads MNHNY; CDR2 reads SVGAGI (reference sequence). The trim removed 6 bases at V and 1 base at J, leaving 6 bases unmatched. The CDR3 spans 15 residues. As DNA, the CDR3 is TGTGCCAGCAGAAAACAGGGGGCAGGGAACACTGAAGCTTTCTTT. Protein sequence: CASRKQGAGNTEAFF.

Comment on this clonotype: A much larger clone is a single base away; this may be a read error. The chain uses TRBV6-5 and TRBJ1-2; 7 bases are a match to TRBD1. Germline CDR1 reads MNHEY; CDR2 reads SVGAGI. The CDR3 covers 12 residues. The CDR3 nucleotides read TGTGCCAACAGTAGAAGACAGGGTGGCTACACCTTC. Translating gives CANSRRQGGYTF.

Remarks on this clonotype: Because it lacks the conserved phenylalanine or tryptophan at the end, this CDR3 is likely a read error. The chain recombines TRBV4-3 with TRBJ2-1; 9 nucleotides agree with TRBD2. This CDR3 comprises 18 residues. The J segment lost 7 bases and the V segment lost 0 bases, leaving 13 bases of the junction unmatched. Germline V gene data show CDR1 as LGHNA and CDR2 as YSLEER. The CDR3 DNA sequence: TGCGCCAGCAGCCAAGACTCTCCGGGACTAGCAATTCGGAATGAGCAGTTCCTC. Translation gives CASSQDSPGLAIRNEQFL.

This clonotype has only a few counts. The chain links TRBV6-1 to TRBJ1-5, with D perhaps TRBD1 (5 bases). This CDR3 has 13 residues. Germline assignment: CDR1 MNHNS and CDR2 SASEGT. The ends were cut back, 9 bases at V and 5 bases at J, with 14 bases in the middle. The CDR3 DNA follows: TGTGCCAGTTGCCGAGGGGTTTATCAGCCCCAGCATTTT. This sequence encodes CASCRGVYQPQHF.

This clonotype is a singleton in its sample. The CDR3 DNA follows: TGTGCCACCAGTGATTTCACTAGCGGGTTCACAGATACGCAGTATTTT. Translated: CATSDFTSGFTDTQYF. The chain employs TRBV24-1 and TRBJ2-3; 9 bases match TRBD2. V shed 1 base, J shed 2 bases, and the junction held 3 bases outside the gene matches. Germline assignment: CDR1 KGHDR and CDR2 SFDVKD. This CDR3 has 16 amino acids.

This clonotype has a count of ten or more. CDR3 coding DNA: TGCAGCGTTGAAGGAATACTAGCGGGAGTTTTAGATACGCAGTATTTT. Translation gives CSVEGILAGVLDTQYF. J is TRBJ2-3 and V is TRBV29-1, with 11 bases matching TRBD2. Germline V gene data show CDR1 as SQVTM and CDR2 as ANQGSEA. The CDR3 extends over 16 amino acids. The junction had 8 bases not matched to a gene; V was cut back by 1 base and J by 5 bases.

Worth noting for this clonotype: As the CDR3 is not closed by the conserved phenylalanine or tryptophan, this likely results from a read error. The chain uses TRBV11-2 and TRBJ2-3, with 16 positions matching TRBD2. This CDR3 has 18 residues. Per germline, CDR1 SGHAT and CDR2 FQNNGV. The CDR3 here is CARSLDAGLAGGKDTQYS. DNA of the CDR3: TGTGCCAGGAGCTTAGATGCGGGACTAGCGGGAGGGAAAGATACGCAGTATTCT.

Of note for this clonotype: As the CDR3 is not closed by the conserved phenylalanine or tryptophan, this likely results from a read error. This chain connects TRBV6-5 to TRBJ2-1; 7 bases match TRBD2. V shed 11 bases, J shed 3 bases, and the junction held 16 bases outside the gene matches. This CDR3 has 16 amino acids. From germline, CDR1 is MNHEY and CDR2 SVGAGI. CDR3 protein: CARGPLAGERYNEQFL. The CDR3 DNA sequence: TGTGCCCGAGGGCCTTTGGCGGGAGAACGCTACAATGAGCAGTTCTTA.

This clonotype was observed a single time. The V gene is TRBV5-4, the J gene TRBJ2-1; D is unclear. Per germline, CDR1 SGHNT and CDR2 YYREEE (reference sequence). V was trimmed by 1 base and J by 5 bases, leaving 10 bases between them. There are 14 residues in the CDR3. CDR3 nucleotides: TGTGCCAGCAGCTTGATCCCTCCTGACAATGAGCAGTTCTTC. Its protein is CASSLIPPDNEQFF. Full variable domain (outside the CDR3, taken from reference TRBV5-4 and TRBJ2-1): ETGVTQSPTHLIKTRGQQVTLRCSSQSGHNTVSWYQQALGQGPQFIFQYYREEENGRGNFPPRFSGLQFPNYSSELNVNALELDDSALYLCASSLIPPDNEQFFGPGTRLTVL.

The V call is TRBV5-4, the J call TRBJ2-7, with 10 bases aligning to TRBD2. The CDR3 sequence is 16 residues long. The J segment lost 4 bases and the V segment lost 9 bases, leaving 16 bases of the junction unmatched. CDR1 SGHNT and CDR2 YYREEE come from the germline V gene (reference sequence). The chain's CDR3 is CANSSWTSGKSYEQYF. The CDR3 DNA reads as TGTGCCAACAGTTCGTGGACTAGCGGAAAGAGTTACGAGCAGTACTTC.

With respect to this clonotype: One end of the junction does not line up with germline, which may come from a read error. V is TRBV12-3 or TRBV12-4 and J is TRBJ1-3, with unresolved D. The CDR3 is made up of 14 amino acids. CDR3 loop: CATSLSRSGNTIYF. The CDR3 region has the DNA TGTGCCACCAGTTTAAGTCGGTCTGGAAACACCATATATTTT.

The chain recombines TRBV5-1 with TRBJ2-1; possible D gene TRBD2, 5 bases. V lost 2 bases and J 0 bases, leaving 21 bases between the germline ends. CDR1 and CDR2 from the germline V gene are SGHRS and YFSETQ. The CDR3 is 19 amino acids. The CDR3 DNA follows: TGCGCCAGCAGCTTCTTTCCGGGGTTGCATCCGCGCTCCTACAATGAGCAGTTCTTC. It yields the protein CASSFFPGLHPRSYNEQFF.

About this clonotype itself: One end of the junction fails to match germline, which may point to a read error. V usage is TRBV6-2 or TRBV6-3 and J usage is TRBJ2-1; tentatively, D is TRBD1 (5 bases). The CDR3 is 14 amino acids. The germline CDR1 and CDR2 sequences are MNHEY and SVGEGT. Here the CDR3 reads CASSYQSTVNEEFF. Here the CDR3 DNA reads TGTGCCAGCAGTTACCAATCGACAGTAAATGAGGAGTTCTTC.

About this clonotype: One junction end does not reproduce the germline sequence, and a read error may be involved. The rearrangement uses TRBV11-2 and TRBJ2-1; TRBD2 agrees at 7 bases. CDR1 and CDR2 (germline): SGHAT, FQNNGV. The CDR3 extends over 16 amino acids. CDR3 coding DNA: TGTGCCAGCAGGGATTACGGCGGGAGCGCCTACAATGAGCAGTCCTTC. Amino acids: CASRDYGGSAYNEQSF. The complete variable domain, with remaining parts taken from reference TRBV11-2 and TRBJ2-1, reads EAGVAQSPRYKIIEKRQSVAFWCNPISGHATLYWYQQILGQGPKLLIQFQNNGVVDDSQLPKDRFSAERLKGVDSTLKIQPAKLEDSAVYLCASRDYGGSAYNEQSFGPGTRLTVL.

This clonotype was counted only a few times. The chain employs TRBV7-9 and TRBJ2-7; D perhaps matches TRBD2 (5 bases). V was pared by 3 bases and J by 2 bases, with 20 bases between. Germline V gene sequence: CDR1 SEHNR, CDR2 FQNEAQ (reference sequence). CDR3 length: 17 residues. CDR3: CASSLRVPLNGAYEQYF. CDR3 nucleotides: TGTGCCAGCAGCTTGCGGGTCCCCCTTAACGGAGCCTACGAGCAGTACTTC.

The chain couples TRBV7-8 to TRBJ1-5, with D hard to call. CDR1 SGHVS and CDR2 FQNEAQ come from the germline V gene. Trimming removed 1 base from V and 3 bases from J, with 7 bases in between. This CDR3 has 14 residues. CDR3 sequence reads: CASSLGHTNQPQHF. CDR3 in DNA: TGTGCCAGCAGCTTAGGACACACCAATCAGCCCCAGCATTTT.